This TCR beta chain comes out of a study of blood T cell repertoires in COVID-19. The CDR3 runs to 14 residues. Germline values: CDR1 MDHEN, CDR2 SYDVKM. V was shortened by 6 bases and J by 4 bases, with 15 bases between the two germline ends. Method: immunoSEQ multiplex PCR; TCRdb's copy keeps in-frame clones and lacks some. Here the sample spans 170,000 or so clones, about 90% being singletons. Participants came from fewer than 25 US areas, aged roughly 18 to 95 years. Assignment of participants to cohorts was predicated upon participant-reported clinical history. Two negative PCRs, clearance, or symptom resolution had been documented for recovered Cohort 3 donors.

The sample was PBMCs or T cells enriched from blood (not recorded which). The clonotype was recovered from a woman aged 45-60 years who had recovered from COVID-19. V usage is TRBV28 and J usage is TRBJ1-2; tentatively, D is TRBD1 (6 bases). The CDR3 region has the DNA TGTGCCAGCAGCCCCCACAGGGCCGGCTATGGCTACACCTTC. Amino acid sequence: CASSPHRAGYGYTF.